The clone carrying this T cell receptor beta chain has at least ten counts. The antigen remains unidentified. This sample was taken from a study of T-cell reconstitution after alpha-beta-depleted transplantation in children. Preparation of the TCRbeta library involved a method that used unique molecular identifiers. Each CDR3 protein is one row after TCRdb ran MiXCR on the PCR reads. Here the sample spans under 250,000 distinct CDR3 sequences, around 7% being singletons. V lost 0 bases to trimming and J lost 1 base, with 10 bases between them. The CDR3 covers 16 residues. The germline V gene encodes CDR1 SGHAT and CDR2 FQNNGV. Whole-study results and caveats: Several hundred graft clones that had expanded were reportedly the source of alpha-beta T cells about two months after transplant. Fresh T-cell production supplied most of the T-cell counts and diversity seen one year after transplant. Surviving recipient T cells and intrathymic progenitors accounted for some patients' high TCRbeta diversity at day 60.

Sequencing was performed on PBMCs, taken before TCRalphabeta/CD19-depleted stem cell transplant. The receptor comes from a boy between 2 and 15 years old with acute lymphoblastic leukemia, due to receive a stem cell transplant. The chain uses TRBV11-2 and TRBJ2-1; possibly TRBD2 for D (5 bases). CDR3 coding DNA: TGTGCCAGCAGCTTAGATCTAGCTGGGTCCTACAATGAGCAGTTCTTC. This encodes CASSLDLAGSYNEQFF.